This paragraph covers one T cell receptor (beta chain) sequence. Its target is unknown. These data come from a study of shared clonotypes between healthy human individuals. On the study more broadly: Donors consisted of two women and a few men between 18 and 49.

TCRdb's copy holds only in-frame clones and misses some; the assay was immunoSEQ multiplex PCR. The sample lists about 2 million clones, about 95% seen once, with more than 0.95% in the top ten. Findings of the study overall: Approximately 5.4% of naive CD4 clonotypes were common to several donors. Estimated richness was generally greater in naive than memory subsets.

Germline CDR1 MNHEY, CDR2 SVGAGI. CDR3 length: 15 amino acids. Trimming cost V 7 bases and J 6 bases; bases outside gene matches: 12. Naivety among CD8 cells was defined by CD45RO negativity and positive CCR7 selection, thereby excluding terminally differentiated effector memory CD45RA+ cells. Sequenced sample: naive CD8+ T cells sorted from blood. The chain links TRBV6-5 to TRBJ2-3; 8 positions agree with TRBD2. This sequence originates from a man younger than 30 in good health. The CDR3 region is CASTNAGGRSDTQYF. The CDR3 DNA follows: TGTGCCAGCACCAATGCGGGGGGCCGGTCCGATACGCAGTATTTT.